The present entry profiles one T cell receptor beta chain with its context. The table lists this clonotype with a few counts. The antigen it binds to is not known. No quality values exist for individual bases; no much larger clone is one base distant. The sample is drawn from a study of identical twins listed by TCRdb under 2016. A note on the overall study: To test whether fetal clonotypes persist, the study used deep sequencing on TCR alpha and beta repertoires from monozygotic twins, unrelated adults of various ages, and cord blood. To rule out contamination, the twin experiments were replicated at different times with different library preparation protocols. What the authors observed across the whole study: Zero-insertion analyses could be partly confounded by invariant T cells such as MAIT and iNKT, though diverse VJ usage argued against such confounding for most clonotypes. Compared with coincidental sharing between unrelated individuals, an excess of low generation-probability sequences was observed among out-of-frame TCR alpha sequences shared between twins. Because the same donors could not be followed over many years, the conclusions relied on cross-sectional statistical analysis. Excess twin sharing in beta out-of-frame sequences was weaker because fewer shared sequences lowered the signal-to-noise ratio. Recombination models systematically underestimated out-of-frame TCR alpha sharing in monozygotic twins but agreed with sharing between unrelated individuals. Fewer insertions were carried by abundant cord blood beta clonotypes, a similar but weaker trend appeared in young adult naive repertoires, and no such trend appeared in memory repertoires.

The library was produced with 5' RACE. The sequencer listed for this sample is Illumina HiSeq 2000. Template switching introduced a universal primer binding site; the final cDNA contained a unique molecular identifier, enabling accurate counting of TCR cDNA molecules. Specific primers in the conserved constant-segment region were used to synthesize first-strand cDNA for TCR alpha and beta chains. Each cDNA library was double barcoded, with a SMART-Mk sample barcode plus Illumina barcodes, to control for contamination. TruSeq adapter sequences, together with Illumina sample barcodes, were added in two successive PCR steps. Sequencing of the TCR alpha and beta cDNA libraries was done on the Illumina HiSeq platform using custom primers. In the source study's methods: MiGEC was used to process raw reads and extract unique molecular identifiers, and MiXCR was used to find CDR3 positions. Recombination models were inferred per individual with the repgenHMM and IGoR tools using an EM algorithm. The analysis of shared clonotypes was done with the tcR package in R, with sharing normalized by the product of cloneset sizes. To study raw recombination free of thymic and clonal selection effects, out-of-frame nonproductive sequences were analyzed. TCRdb itself trimmed the public reads at Q25 with fastp, ran MiXCR and retained productive beta chains. Under each unique CDR3 protein, matching rows form one entry showing the most common genes and DNA. TCRdb's processing, not the authors' own work, is the source of the V and J calls. This sample holds about 790,000 distinct CDR3 sequences; over 15% were observed only once. The top ten clones comprise about an eighth of the sample.

From cysteine to phenylalanine, the CDR3 is 13 amino acids long. Of all the DNA, just the CDR3 is kept, 39 bases in frame from base 1. Only healthy Caucasian donors were included. The twin cohort comprised three pairs of female monozygotic twins, all aged roughly 18 to 30 years. RNA for TCR libraries was isolated from peripheral blood mononuclear cells. This sample also appeared in a second study, on T cells expressing NK-cell markers. The second study's paper adds: Eight or nine donors provided sorted CD3+CD56+NKG2C+, CD3+CD56+NKG2C- and CD3+CD56-NKG2C+ T-cell subsets, whose TCR beta-chain repertoires were profiled. Among the eight sequenced donors, seven were HCMV-seropositive and one was HCMV-seronegative. In several experiments an anti-gammadeltaTCR antibody was added to restrict sorting to alphabetaTCR-expressing T cells. In six donors, the dominant CD3+CD56+NKG2C+ clonotypes ranked among the top 10 CD8+ clonotypes, making up 1.0-7.0% of CD8+ T cells. Those dominant clonotypes were again the most abundant among CD3+CD56-NKG2C+ cells in a handful of donors, at roughly 25-60.1%. Whether the expanded NKG2C-expressing T cell clones were specific for HCMV antigens remained unclear. All eight donors whose samples were sequenced were randomly selected healthy volunteers, three of them men and five women. HCMV serostatus was determined by detecting HCMV-specific IgG in serum with a commercial ELISA kit. For several donors, unsorted PBMC were also used to sequence bulk peripheral blood T-cell repertoires. MIGEC was used to demultiplex reads and group reads by UMI, and MiTCR was used to assemble and quantify clonotypes. To exclude erroneous sequences, any TCR cDNA sequence not supported by at least two reads was discarded. Downstream repertoire analysis used the tcR package, and clonotypes were matched across fractions by CDR3 nucleotide sequence plus V segment. VDJmatch was used to annotate antigen specificity against VDJdb, with one amino acid substitution in CDR3 permitted.

Recombination connected TRBV21-1 to TRBJ1-2; TRBD1 is the table's D call, not checked against the DNA. TRBV21-1 is a recognized pseudogene. The clonotype originates from a young woman in good health. Sequenced sample: PBMCs. The DNA reads as follows: TGTGCCAGCAGCGTGGGCGTTAACTATGGCTACACCTTC. Its translation is CASSVGVNYGYTF.